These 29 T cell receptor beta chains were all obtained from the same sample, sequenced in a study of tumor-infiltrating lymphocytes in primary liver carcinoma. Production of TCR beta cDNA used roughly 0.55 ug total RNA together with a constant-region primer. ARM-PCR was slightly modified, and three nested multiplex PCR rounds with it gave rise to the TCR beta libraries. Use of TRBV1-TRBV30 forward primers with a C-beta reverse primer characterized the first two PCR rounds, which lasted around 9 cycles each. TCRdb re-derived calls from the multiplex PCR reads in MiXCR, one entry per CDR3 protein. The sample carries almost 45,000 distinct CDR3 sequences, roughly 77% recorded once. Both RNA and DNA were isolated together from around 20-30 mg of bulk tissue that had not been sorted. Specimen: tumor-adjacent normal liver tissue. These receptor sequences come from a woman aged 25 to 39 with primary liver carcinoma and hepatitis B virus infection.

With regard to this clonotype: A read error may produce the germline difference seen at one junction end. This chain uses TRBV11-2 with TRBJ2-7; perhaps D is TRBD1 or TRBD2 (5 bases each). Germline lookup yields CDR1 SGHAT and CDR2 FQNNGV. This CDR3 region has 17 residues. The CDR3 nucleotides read TGTGTCAGCAGCCCCTGCACCGGGATAGGGGCCTCCTACGAGCAGTACTTC. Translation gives CVSSPCTGIGASYEQYF.

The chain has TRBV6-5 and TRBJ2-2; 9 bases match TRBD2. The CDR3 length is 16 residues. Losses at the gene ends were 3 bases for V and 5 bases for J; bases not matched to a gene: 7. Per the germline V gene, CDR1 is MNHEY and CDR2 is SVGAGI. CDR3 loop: CASSYGLALNTGELFF. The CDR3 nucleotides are TGTGCCAGCAGTTATGGACTAGCGCTGAATACCGGGGAGCTGTTTTTT.

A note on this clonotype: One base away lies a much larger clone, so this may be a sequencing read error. The CDR3 protein is CANRAAGTNTGELFF. Here the CDR3 DNA reads TGTGCCAACCGAGCGGCAGGGACGAACACCGGGGAGCTGTTTTTT. This sequence joins TRBV7-9 and TRBJ2-2; TRBD1 or TRBD2 may be the D gene (5 bases each). Trimming pared 10 bases from V and 0 bases from J, leaving 15 bases between. Per germline, CDR1 SEHNR and CDR2 FQNEAQ (reference sequence). The CDR3 has 15 residues.

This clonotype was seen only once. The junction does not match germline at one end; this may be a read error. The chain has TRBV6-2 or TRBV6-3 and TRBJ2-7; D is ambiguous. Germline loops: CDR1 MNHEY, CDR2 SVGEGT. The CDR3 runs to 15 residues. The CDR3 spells CASSPVRQGPYEQYF. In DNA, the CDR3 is TGTGCCAGCTCACCAGTCCGACAAGGGCCCTACGAACAGTACTTC.

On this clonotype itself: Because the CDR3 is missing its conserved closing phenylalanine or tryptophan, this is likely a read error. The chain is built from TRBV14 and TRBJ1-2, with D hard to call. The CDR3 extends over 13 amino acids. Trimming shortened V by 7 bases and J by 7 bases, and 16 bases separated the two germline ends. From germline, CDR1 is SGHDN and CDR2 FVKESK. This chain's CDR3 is CASNHPQLGGYTI. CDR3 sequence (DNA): TGTGCCAGCAACCATCCCCAGCTGGGTGGCTACACCATC.

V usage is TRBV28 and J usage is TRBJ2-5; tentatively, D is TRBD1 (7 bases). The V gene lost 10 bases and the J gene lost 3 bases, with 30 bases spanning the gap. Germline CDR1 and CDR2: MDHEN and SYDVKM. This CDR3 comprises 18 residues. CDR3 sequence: CATVPAGGTESCEETQYF. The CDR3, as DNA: TGTGCCACGGTCCCGGCCGGCGGGACAGAATCATGTGAAGAGACCCAGTACTTC.

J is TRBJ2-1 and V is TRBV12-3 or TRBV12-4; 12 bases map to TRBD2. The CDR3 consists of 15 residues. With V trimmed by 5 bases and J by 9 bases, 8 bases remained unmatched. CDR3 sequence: CASSRIASGRGEQFF. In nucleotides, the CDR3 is TGTGCCAGCAGTCGTATTGCTAGCGGGAGGGGTGAGCAGTTCTTC.

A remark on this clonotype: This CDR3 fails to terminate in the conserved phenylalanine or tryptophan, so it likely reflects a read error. CDR3 amino acids: CDSSGQANNYGYTL. The CDR3 DNA is TGTGACAGCAGCGGACAGGCAAATAACTATGGCTACACCCTC. V usage is TRBV12-3 or TRBV12-4 and J usage is TRBJ1-2, with TRBD1 identical over 7 bases. The CDR3 has 14 residues.

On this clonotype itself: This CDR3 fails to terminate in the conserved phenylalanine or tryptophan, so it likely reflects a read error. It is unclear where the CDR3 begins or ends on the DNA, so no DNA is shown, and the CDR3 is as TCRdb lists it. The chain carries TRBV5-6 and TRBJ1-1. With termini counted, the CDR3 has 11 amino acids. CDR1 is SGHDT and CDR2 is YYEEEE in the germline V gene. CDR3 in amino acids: CASSSGPEAYL.

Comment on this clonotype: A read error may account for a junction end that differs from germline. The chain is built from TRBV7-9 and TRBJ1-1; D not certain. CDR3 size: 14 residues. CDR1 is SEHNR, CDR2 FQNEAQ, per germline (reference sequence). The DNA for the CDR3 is TGTGCCAGCAGCTTACTGGGAGGGTACACTAAAGCTTTCTTT. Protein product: CASSLLGGYTKAFF.

The CDR3 is CSVRRGTTIYNEQFF. CDR3 in DNA: TGCAGCGTTCGTAGGGGGACTACCATATACAATGAGCAGTTCTTC. The chain couples TRBV29-1 to TRBJ2-1; perhaps TRBD2 as D (7 bases). This CDR3 has 15 residues. Trimming pared 5 bases from V and 4 bases from J, leaving 18 bases between. Germline V lookup: CDR1 SQVTM, CDR2 ANQGSEA.

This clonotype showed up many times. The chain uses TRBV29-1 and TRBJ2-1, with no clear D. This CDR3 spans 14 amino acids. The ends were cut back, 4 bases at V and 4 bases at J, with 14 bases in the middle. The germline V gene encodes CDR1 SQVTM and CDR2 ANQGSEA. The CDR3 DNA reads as TGCAGCGTTGTCGGGTTAATAGGTTACAATGAGCAGTTCTTC. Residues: CSVVGLIGYNEQFF.

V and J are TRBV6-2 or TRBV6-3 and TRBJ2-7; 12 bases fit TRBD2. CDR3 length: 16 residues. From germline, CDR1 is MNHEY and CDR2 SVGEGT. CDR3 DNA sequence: TGTATCAGCAGCTTTCTAGCGGGAGGGACAAGCTACGAGCAGTACTTC. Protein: CISSFLAGGTSYEQYF.

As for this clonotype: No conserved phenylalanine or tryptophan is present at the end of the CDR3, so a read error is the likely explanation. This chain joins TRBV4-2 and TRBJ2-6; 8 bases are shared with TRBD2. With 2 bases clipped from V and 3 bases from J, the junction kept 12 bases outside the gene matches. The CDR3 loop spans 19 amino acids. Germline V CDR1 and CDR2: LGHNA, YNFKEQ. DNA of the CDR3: TGTGCCAGCAGCCAACCCAACCATAGCGGGATAAGTGGGGCCAACGTCCTGACTCTC. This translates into CASSQPNHSGISGANVLTL.

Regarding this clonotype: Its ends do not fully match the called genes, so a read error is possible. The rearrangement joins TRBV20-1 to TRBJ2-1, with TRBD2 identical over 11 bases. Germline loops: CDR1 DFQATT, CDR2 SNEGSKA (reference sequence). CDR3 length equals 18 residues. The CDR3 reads CGARGVYGGTSGNNVQFF. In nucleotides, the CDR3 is TGCGGTGCTAGAGGGGTATATGGAGGGACTAGCGGAAATAATGTGCAGTTCTTC.

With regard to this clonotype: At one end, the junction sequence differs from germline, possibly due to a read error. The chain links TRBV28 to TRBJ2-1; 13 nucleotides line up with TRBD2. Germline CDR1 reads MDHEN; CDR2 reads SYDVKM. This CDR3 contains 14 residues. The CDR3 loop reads CTSSFGTSGNEQFF. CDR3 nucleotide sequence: TGTACCAGCAGTTTCGGGACTAGCGGGAACGAGCAGTTCTTC.

CDR3 in amino acids: CASWRATSYEQFF. CDR3 bases: TGTGCCAGCTGGCGTGCGACCTCGTATGAGCAGTTCTTC. The gene calls are TRBV6-5 and TRBJ2-1, with D hard to call. Germline CDR1 MNHEY, CDR2 SVGAGI. This CDR3 is 13 amino acids long. The V end lost 8 bases, the J end lost 8 bases, and 16 bases lay between the germline ends.

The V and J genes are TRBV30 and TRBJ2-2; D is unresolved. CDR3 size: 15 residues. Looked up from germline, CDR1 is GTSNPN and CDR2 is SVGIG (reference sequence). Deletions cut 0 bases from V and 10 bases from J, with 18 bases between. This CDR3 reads CAWSVPDTEAEELFF. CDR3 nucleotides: TGTGCCTGGAGTGTCCCCGACACGGAAGCCGAGGAGCTGTTTTTT.

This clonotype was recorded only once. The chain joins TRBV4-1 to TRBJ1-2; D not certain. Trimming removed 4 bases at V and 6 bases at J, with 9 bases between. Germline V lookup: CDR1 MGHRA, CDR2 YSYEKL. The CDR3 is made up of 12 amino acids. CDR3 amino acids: CASSLVGNGYTF. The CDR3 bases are TGCGCCAGCAGCCTAGTGGGTAATGGCTACACCTTC.

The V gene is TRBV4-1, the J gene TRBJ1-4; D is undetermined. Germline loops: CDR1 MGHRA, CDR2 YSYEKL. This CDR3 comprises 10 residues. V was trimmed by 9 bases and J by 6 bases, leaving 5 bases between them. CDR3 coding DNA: TGCGCCAGTGGTTATGAAAAACTGTTTTTT. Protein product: CASGYEKLFF.

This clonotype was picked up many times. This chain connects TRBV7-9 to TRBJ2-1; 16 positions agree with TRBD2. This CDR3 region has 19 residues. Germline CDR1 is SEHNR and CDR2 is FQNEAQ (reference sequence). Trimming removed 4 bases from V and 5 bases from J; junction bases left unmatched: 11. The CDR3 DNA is TGTGCCAGCAGCTCGGGACTAGCGGGAGGGCTGGGAAGTGACAATGAGCAGTTCTTC. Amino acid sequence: CASSSGLAGGLGSDNEQFF.

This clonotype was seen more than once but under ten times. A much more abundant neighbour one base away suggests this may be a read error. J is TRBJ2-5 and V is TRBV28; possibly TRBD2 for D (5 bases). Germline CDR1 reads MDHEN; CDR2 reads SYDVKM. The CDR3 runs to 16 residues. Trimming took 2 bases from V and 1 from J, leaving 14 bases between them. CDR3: CASSLNRASTQETQYF. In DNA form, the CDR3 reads TGTGCCAGCAGTTTAAATCGGGCTAGCACCCAAGAGACCCAGTACTTC.

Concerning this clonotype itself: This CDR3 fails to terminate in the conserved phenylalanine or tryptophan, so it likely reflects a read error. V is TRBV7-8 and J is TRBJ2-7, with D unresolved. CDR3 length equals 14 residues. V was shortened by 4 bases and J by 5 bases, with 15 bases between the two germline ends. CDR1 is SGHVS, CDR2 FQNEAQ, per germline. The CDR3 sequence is CASSSLSAPHEQYL. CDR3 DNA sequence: TGTGCCAGCAGCTCGCTCTCGGCACCCCACGAGCAGTACCTC.

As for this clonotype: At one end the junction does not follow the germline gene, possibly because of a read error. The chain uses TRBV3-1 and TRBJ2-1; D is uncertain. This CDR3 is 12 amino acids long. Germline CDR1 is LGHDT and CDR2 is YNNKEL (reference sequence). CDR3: CAGSQVTNEQFF. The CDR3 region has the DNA TGTGCCGGCAGCCAAGTGACCAATGAGCAGTTCTTC.

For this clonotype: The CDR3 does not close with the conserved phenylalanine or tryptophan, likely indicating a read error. CDR3 sequence: CASSARDEKLFS. The CDR3 coding sequence is TGTGCCAGCTCCGCCCGTGACGAAAAACTGTTTTCT. V usage is TRBV4-3 and J usage is TRBJ1-4, with no clear D. The CDR3 has 12 amino acids. Germline CDR1 LGHNA, CDR2 YSLEER.

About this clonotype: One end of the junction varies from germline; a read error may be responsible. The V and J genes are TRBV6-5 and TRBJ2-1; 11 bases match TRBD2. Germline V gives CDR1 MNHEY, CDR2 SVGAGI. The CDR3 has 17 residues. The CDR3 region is CASGYRGTSGSYNVQFF. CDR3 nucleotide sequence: TGTGCCAGCGGTTACAGAGGGACTAGCGGCTCCTACAATGTGCAGTTCTTC.

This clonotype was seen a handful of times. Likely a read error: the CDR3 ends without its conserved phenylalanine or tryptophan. The CDR3 nucleotides are TGTGCCAGCAGCTTGGAGGGCCGTTACAATGAGCAGTTCCTC. It translates to CASSLEGRYNEQFL. The chain joins TRBV7-3 to TRBJ2-1, with D perhaps matching TRBD2 (6 bases). Germline V gives CDR1 SGHTA, CDR2 FQGTGA. CDR3 length equals 14 residues. V was trimmed by 3 bases and J by 4 bases, leaving 10 bases between them.

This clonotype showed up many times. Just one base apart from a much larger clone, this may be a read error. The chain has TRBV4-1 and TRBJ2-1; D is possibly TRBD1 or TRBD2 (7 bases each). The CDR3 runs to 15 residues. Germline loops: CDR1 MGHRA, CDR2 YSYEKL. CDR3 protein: CASGQEPGGDNEQFF. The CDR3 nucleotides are TGCGCCAGCGGCCAAGAGCCAGGGGGGGACAATGAGCAGTTCTTC.

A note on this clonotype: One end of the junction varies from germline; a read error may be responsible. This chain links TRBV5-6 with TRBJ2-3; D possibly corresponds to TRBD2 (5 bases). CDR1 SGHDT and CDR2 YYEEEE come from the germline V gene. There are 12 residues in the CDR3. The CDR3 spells CASCLRAGMQYF. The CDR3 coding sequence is TGTGCCAGCTGCTTGAGGGCAGGTATGCAGTATTTT.